The 29 T cell receptor beta chains given below trace back to one sample, sequenced in a study of cytomegalovirus exposure and HLA in healthy donors. Primers: 60 Vbeta forward and 13 Jbeta reverse. TCRdb's copy holds only in-frame clones and misses some; the assay was immunoSEQ multiplex PCR. The repertoire holds 120,000 to 150,000 clones, with roughly 80% as singletons. The sequencing input was PBMCs. These receptor sequences come from a young man in good health and CMV-seronegative.

The gene calls are TRBV5-1 and TRBJ2-1; the match to TRBD1 covers 7 bases. Germline trimming cut 0 bases from V and 6 bases from J; bases unmatched to any gene: 3. Germline values: CDR1 SGHRS, CDR2 YFSETQ. The CDR3 is 14 amino acids. This CDR3 reads CASSLGTGGNEQFF. As DNA, the CDR3 is TGCGCCAGCAGCTTGGGGACAGGAGGCAATGAGCAGTTCTTC.

This rearrangement joins TRBV11-3 to TRBJ2-1, with 8 nucleotides matching TRBD1. The CDR3 runs 14 residues. CDR1 SGHNT and CDR2 YENEEA come from the germline V gene. The ends lost 5 bases at V and 5 bases at J; junction bases unmatched: 5. DNA of the CDR3: TGTGCCAGCAGCCGACAGGGGTTAGACAATGAGCAGTTCTTC. It is translated as CASSRQGLDNEQFF.

The V and J genes are TRBV9 and TRBJ2-1; 8 nucleotides line up with TRBD2. Germline V gene data show CDR1 as SGDLS and CDR2 as YYNGEE. CDR3 length: 14 residues. Trimming removed 6 bases from V and 7 bases from J; junction bases left unmatched: 9. This CDR3 reads CASNRAGGINEQFF. The CDR3 nucleotides read TGTGCCAGCAACCGCGCGGGGGGTATTAATGAGCAGTTCTTC.

The chain combines TRBV7-9 with TRBJ1-1; TRBD1 is a possible D gene (6 bases). Germline CDR1 and CDR2: SEHNR and FQNEAQ (reference sequence). There are 13 residues in the CDR3. The V and J ends lost 8 bases and 11 bases respectively, with 21 bases between them. The CDR3 loop is CASGELAGAGAFF. CDR3 nucleotides: TGTGCCAGCGGGGAATTAGCGGGGGCGGGGGCTTTCTTT.

This clone came up a few times. The chain carries TRBV15 and TRBJ2-3, with D perhaps TRBD2 (7 bases). Germline CDR1 reads LNHNV; CDR2 reads YYDKDF (reference sequence). V shed 0 bases and J shed 5 bases, with 15 bases lying between them. The CDR3 consists of 16 residues. DNA for the CDR3: TGTGCCACCAGCAGAGATCCTGGGGGGGGCGGAGATACGCAGTATTTT. It is translated as CATSRDPGGGGDTQYF.

The V call is TRBV7-2, the J call TRBJ1-2; D ambiguous. Trimming left V 2 bases short and J 9 bases short, with 10 bases between. The CDR3 is made up of 12 amino acids. Germline CDR1 is SGHTA and CDR2 is FQGNSA. The CDR3 nucleotides read TGTGCCAGCAGCTTAACGGTTCTAAGCTACACCTTC. Encoded protein: CASSLTVLSYTF.

The chain employs TRBV27 and TRBJ2-1; 8 bases align to TRBD1. The V segment lost 5 bases and the J segment 3 bases; nucleotides outside the gene matches: 6. From germline, CDR1 is MNHEY and CDR2 SMNVEV (reference sequence). The CDR3 runs 15 residues. In nucleotides, the CDR3 is TGTGCCAGCAGTCCGGACAGGGCCTACTACAATGAGCAGTTCTTC. Translated: CASSPDRAYYNEQFF.

The gene calls are TRBV9 and TRBJ2-3, with TRBD2 as a possible D gene (7 bases). V was shortened by 7 bases and J by 2 bases, with 17 bases between the two germline ends. Germline CDR1 SGDLS, CDR2 YYNGEE. This CDR3 comprises 15 residues. DNA of the CDR3: TGTGCCAGCGGACGAGGGGGGGCTAACACAGATACGCAGTATTTT. Protein: CASGRGGANTDTQYF.

This chain uses TRBV19 with TRBJ1-3; no clear D. The CDR3 runs 16 residues. V was shortened by 3 bases and J by 2 bases, with 14 bases between the two germline ends. CDR1 LNHDA and CDR2 SQIVND come from the germline V gene (reference sequence). The CDR3 DNA reads TGTGCCAGTAGTATTCGGGAGGGTTCAACTGGAAACACCATATATTTT. Amino acid sequence: CASSIREGSTGNTIYF.

Written as DNA, the CDR3 is TGCAGCGTTCCTTCCCAGGAAGGAAAACTGTTTTTT. It yields the protein CSVPSQEGKLFF. The chain employs TRBV29-1 and TRBJ1-4; D not resolved. Trimming left V 5 bases short and J 10 bases short, with 14 bases between. Germline CDR1 and CDR2: SQVTM and ANQGSEA. The CDR3 has 12 residues.

This sequence joins TRBV5-1 and TRBJ2-7, with no clear D. V lost 5 bases to trimming and J lost 3 bases, with 12 bases between them. Germline loops: CDR1 SGHRS, CDR2 YFSETQ. The CDR3 contains 13 residues. The DNA for the CDR3 is TGCGCCAGCAGGCTCACTCCCAACTACGAGCAGTACTTC. It is translated as CASRLTPNYEQYF.

The chain uses TRBV19 and TRBJ1-5, with a tentative D call TRBD1 (6 bases). This CDR3 comprises 20 residues. The germline CDR1 and CDR2 sequences are LNHDA and SQIVND (reference sequence). V was trimmed by 3 bases and J by 3 bases, leaving 27 bases between them. CDR3 amino acids: CASSMVWGRHPDGNNQPQHF. For the CDR3, the DNA is TGTGCCAGTAGTATGGTTTGGGGGCGCCACCCGGACGGGAACAATCAGCCCCAGCATTTT.

Note on this clone: This same CDR3 is encoded by further DNA sequences in the sample. The rearrangement links TRBV7-9 to TRBJ1-3; TRBD1 agrees at 9 bases. The CDR3 extends over 15 amino acids. V lost 5 bases and J lost 1; bases outside the gene matches: 3. Germline assignment: CDR1 SEHNR and CDR2 FQNEAQ (reference sequence). The CDR3 reads CASSLGTGSGNTIYF. The CDR3 DNA follows: TGTGCCAGCAGCCTCGGGACAGGGTCTGGAAACACCATATATTTT.

The V and J genes are TRBV6-1 and TRBJ2-5, with 7 nucleotides matching TRBD2. V gave up 1 base and J gave up 0 bases; unmatched junction bases: 8. CDR1 is MNHNS, CDR2 SASEGT, per germline. This CDR3 has 17 amino acids. The CDR3 DNA reads TGTGCCAGCAGTGAAGGACTAGCCGCCGGGTACCAAGAGACCCAGTACTTC. It encodes CASSEGLAAGYQETQYF.

The chain is built from TRBV15 and TRBJ2-5; maybe TRBD2 (6 bases). The CDR3 has 15 amino acids. Trimming left V 0 bases short and J 5 bases short, with 13 bases between. Germline CDR1 is LNHNV and CDR2 is YYDKDF (reference sequence). The CDR3 coding sequence is TGTGCCACCAGCAGAGACCCCCAGGAGGGGGAGACCCAGTACTTC. Protein: CATSRDPQEGETQYF.

This sequence joins TRBV6-5 and TRBJ1-4; TRBD1 matches 8 bases. J lost 7 bases, V lost 2 bases, and 6 bases had no gene match. The CDR3 covers 15 residues. Per the germline V gene, CDR1 is MNHEY and CDR2 is SVGAGI. This CDR3 is CASSYGGQGGEKLFF. The CDR3 DNA follows: TGTGCCAGCAGTTACGGTGGACAGGGAGGTGAAAAACTGTTTTTT.

V and J are TRBV5-1 and TRBJ2-7; possible D gene TRBD1, 6 bases. Germline V lookup: CDR1 SGHRS, CDR2 YFSETQ. V lost 0 bases to trimming and J lost 6 bases, with 7 bases between them. The CDR3 runs to 12 residues. The CDR3 DNA reads TGCGCCAGCAGCTTGGTGGGGGCCGAGCAGTACTTC. It yields the protein CASSLVGAEQYF.

The genes are TRBV7-9 and TRBJ2-1, with 7 bases matching TRBD2. CDR1 and CDR2 from the germline V gene are SEHNR and FQNEAQ (reference sequence). CDR3 length equals 14 residues. The V segment lost 8 bases and the J segment 4 bases; nucleotides outside the gene matches: 8. DNA of the CDR3: TGTGCCAGCCGAGCGGGGAACATATACAATGAGCAGTTCTTC. Its protein is CASRAGNIYNEQFF.

This chain uses TRBV19 with TRBJ2-3; 10 nucleotides line up with TRBD1. The CDR3 is 17 residues long. CDR1 and CDR2 from the germline V gene are LNHDA and SQIVND (reference sequence). V shed 3 bases and J 5 bases; nucleotides not matched to a gene: 11. The CDR3 sequence: CASSITGTGEVGDTQYF. The DNA for the CDR3 is TGTGCCAGTAGTATTACTGGGACAGGGGAGGTAGGAGATACGCAGTATTTT.

This rearrangement joins TRBV29-1 to TRBJ2-7; 9 bases are shared with TRBD1. Germline V lookup: CDR1 SQVTM, CDR2 ANQGSEA. There are 13 residues in the CDR3. The V gene end was trimmed by 4 bases and the J gene end by 2 bases; junction bases not matched to a gene: 3. This CDR3 is CSVGTGAAYEQYF. CDR3 DNA: TGCAGCGTTGGGACAGGGGCCGCCTACGAGCAGTACTTC.

This chain joins TRBV7-9 and TRBJ1-5, with TRBD1 matching over 9 bases. With V trimmed by 5 bases and J by 6 bases, 5 bases remained unmatched. This CDR3 spans 14 amino acids. Germline values: CDR1 SEHNR, CDR2 FQNEAQ (reference sequence). The CDR3 loop is CASSPGQGSQPQHF. The CDR3 DNA reads TGTGCCAGCAGCCCGGGACAGGGAAGTCAGCCCCAGCATTTT.

DNA for the CDR3: TGTGCCAGCAGCTCCGACAGGGGTGGGTACTATGGCTACACCTTC. Encoded protein: CASSSDRGGYYGYTF. This sequence joins TRBV7-2 and TRBJ1-2; 8 nucleotides line up with TRBD1. Germline CDR1 reads SGHTA; CDR2 reads FQGNSA. V lost 4 bases, J lost 3 bases, and 7 bases stayed unmatched. CDR3 length: 15 amino acids.

V and J are TRBV9 and TRBJ1-6; D not certain. The CDR3 covers 13 residues. Trimming removed 0 bases at V and 9 bases at J, with 7 bases between. CDR1 and CDR2 (germline): SGDLS, YYNGEE. The CDR3 region is CASSVAVSSPLHF. CDR3 DNA sequence: TGTGCCAGCAGCGTAGCCGTTAGTTCACCCCTCCACTTT.

The chain uses TRBV6-5 and TRBJ2-6; 7 nucleotides agree with TRBD2. The V and J ends lost 0 bases and 2 bases, in that order; junction bases with no gene match: 1. CDR3 length: 16 residues. Germline CDR1 reads MNHEY; CDR2 reads SVGAGI. For the CDR3, the DNA is TGTGCCAGCAGTTACTCGAGCGGGACTGGGGCCAACGTCCTGACTTTC. Translating gives CASSYSSGTGANVLTF.

The rearrangement uses TRBV6-6 and TRBJ2-5; 9 bases are a match to TRBD1. Germline CDR1 reads MNHNY; CDR2 reads SVGAGI (reference sequence). The trim removed 7 bases at V and 3 bases at J, leaving 6 bases unmatched. The CDR3 has 14 amino acids. CDR3 coding DNA: TGTGCCAGCATCTACGGACAGGGGAAAGAGACCCAGTACTTC. This translates into CASIYGQGKETQYF.

The V call is TRBV27, the J call TRBJ1-5; TRBD1 might be the D (6 bases). V was shortened by 8 bases and J by 5 bases, with 16 bases between the two germline ends. Germline CDR1 MNHEY, CDR2 SMNVEV (reference sequence). The CDR3 is 14 amino acids. CDR3 in DNA: TGTGCCAGCGGTAGACAGGCTGACCATCAGCCCCAGCATTTT. Translating it yields CASGRQADHQPQHF.

This clone has a single count. The chain links TRBV27 to TRBJ2-7; D not certain. The germline gives CDR1 MNHEY, CDR2 SMNVEV (reference sequence). The germline V and J ends were trimmed by 2 bases and 0 bases, with 8 bases remaining between them. This CDR3 region has 14 residues. This CDR3 reads CASSLGRSSYEQYF. CDR3 nucleotides: TGTGCCAGCAGTTTAGGAAGGAGCTCCTACGAGCAGTACTTC.

J is TRBJ1-2 and V is TRBV18; TRBD1 aligns across 7 bases. CDR1 and CDR2 from the germline V gene are KGHSH and LQKENI. With 3 bases clipped from V and 6 bases from J, the junction kept 10 bases outside the gene matches. CDR3 length equals 15 residues. In nucleotides, the CDR3 is TGTGCCAGCTCACCTGATGCTGACAGGGCCCATGGCTACACCTTC. Residues: CASSPDADRAHGYTF.

The chain couples TRBV11-3 to TRBJ1-1; 8 bases are a match to TRBD1. The CDR3 sequence is 13 residues long. V gave up 3 bases and J gave up 6 bases; unmatched junction bases: 3. Per the germline V gene, CDR1 is SGHNT and CDR2 is YENEEA. Here the CDR3 DNA reads TGTGCCAGCAGCTTGCAGACAGGGGCTGAAGCTTTCTTT. Residues: CASSLQTGAEAFF.